This TCR beta chain stems from a study of cytomegalovirus exposure and HLA in healthy donors. Primers: 60 Vbeta forward and 13 Jbeta reverse. Produced via immunoSEQ multiplex PCR; TCRdb's table is partial and in-frame only. The sample shows some 200,000 clones, 65% to 85% of them seen only once. This clone was picked up one time. Its antigen is unknown. General study points: The study listed roughly 160 cytomegalovirus-associated TCR beta chains. Most TCRs appeared rarely, but some public TCRs recurred in many donors.

The source is a man in his fifties in good health and CMV-seronegative. Material for sequencing was PBMCs.

The CDR3: CASSQEGQTREKLFF. CDR3 nucleotides: TGCGCCAGCAGCCAAGAGGGACAGACGCGAGAAAAACTGTTTTTT. V usage is TRBV4-3 and J usage is TRBJ1-4, with 7 bases matching TRBD1. V trimming: 0 bases; J trimming: 8 bases; junction bases outside the gene matches: 6. Per germline, CDR1 LGHNA and CDR2 YSLEER. The CDR3 has 15 amino acids.